The clone carrying this TCR beta chain was observed a single time. Antigen specificity is unknown. The CDR3 extends over 15 amino acids. Germline V gene data show CDR1 as SGHTA and CDR2 as FQGTGA. The V gene end was trimmed by 1 base and the J gene end by 1 base; junction bases not matched to a gene: 1. The entry originates in a study of Tregs in tolerant kidney transplant recipients. Study-wide points: Changing PCR primers prevented nucleotide comparison between some patients' samples.

This table comes from immunoSEQ multiplex PCR, and its TCRdb copy is limited to in-frame clones, with some not included. The table has 50,000 to 75,000 clones, 98% seen once; the top ten hold 0.34%. This TCR came from a human donor who received a combined kidney and bone marrow transplant. The V call is TRBV7-3, the J call TRBJ1-1; 9 nucleotides align to TRBD1. Sequenced here: Tregs from blood, sampled before the transplant. CDR3 sequence reads: CASSLMGQGNTEAFF. In DNA form, the CDR3 reads TGTGCCAGCAGCTTAATGGGACAGGGGAACACTGAAGCTTTCTTT.